The 29 T cell receptor beta chains in this list originate from one sample, sequenced in a study of control samples from healthy donors and cancer patients. TCRdb keeps only in-frame clones here, not all; method: immunoSEQ multiplex PCR. The sample yields roughly 130,000 clones, approximately 90% seen once. Specimen: blood. All receptors come from a man between 18 and 35 years old in good health.

The V and J genes are TRBV11-1 and TRBJ1-2; the match to TRBD1 covers 9 bases. Trimming at V came to 6 bases and at J to 2 bases, leaving 7 bases not matched to a gene. Germline assignment: CDR1 SGHAT and CDR2 FQDESV (reference sequence). The CDR3 consists of 15 residues. CDR3 protein: CASSSTGTGNYGYTF. The CDR3 DNA follows: TGTGCCAGCAGTAGCACCGGGACAGGGAACTATGGCTACACCTTC.

The CDR3 bases are TGTGCCAGCAGCTTACGAGACACTGAAGCTTTCTTT. It translates to CASSLRDTEAFF. V and J are TRBV7-8 and TRBJ1-1; D uncertain. CDR1 SGHVS and CDR2 FQNEAQ come from the germline V gene. Trimming shortened V by 2 bases and J by 3 bases, and 4 bases separated the two germline ends. The CDR3 totals 12 residues.

The V call is TRBV12-3 or TRBV12-4, the J call TRBJ2-5; unclear D gene. V was cut by 5 bases and J by 3 bases, with 1 base left in between. The CDR3 loop spans 10 amino acids. In DNA form, the CDR3 reads TGTGCCAGCAGTGAAGAGACCCAGTACTTC. Its protein is CASSEETQYF.

The chain carries TRBV4-1 and TRBJ2-3, with D unclear. Looked up from germline, CDR1 is MGHRA and CDR2 is YSYEKL. Trimming shortened V by 1 base and J by 0 bases, and 8 bases separated the two germline ends. The CDR3 totals 15 residues. The CDR3 loop reads CASSQVGFSTDTQYF. The CDR3 DNA is TGCGCCAGCAGCCAAGTTGGTTTCAGCACAGATACGCAGTATTTT.

The gene calls are TRBV6-1 and TRBJ2-5; D remains unclear. The CDR3 contains 13 residues. V lost 3 bases and J lost 5, with 10 bases in between. In germline, CDR1 is MNHNS, CDR2 SASEGT. As DNA, the CDR3 is TGTGCCAGCAGTGAGGGCCGGCGGGAGACCCAGTACTTC. This gives the protein CASSEGRRETQYF.

The rearrangement joins TRBV10-3 to TRBJ2-7; D is undetermined. The V end was cut by 2 bases, the J end by 3 bases, with 14 bases between. This CDR3 has 15 amino acids. CDR1 is ENHRY and CDR2 is SYGVKD in the germline V gene. The CDR3 nucleotides are TGTGCCATCAGTGAGCGTCCGCCGGAAATCTACGAGCAGTACTTC. Its translation: CAISERPPEIYEQYF.

This clone was detected once. The CDR3 DNA reads as TGTGCCAGCTCACCGAGGGAGGGCTTTCAGCCCCAGCATTTT. It codes for CASSPREGFQPQHF. The chain carries TRBV18 and TRBJ1-5, with D hard to call. Germline lookup yields CDR1 KGHSH and CDR2 LQKENI. V dropped 3 bases and J dropped 6 bases, with 12 bases sitting between them. The CDR3 length is 14 residues.

Note on this clone: Additional DNA sequences in this sample encode the identical CDR3. The chain employs TRBV2 and TRBJ1-5; possibly TRBD1 for D (5 bases). The germline CDR1 and CDR2 sequences are SNHLY and FYNNEI. V lost 6 bases, J lost 1 base, and 7 bases lay in between. The CDR3 consists of 13 residues. The CDR3 loop is CASRRDSNQPQHF. Here the CDR3 DNA reads TGTGCCAGCAGACGGGACAGCAATCAGCCCCAGCATTTT.

The chain uses TRBV7-9 and TRBJ2-3, with 11 nucleotides matching TRBD1. This CDR3 comprises 16 residues. V trimming: 1 base; J trimming: 3 bases; junction bases outside the gene matches: 3. In germline, CDR1 is SEHNR, CDR2 FQNEAQ (reference sequence). CDR3 protein: CASSLDGQGATDTQYF. The CDR3, as DNA: TGTGCCAGCAGCTTAGACGGACAGGGGGCAACAGATACGCAGTATTTT.

This clone was recorded only once. The V gene is TRBV9, the J gene TRBJ2-1, with 8 nucleotides matching TRBD1. This CDR3 has 14 residues. Looked up from germline, CDR1 is SGDLS and CDR2 is YYNGEE. Trimming took 4 bases from V and 8 from J; bases not matched to a gene: 8. CDR3 nucleotide sequence: TGTGCCAGCAGCTCCCGGACAGGGCGGGATGAGCAGTTCTTC. As protein: CASSSRTGRDEQFF.

This chain joins TRBV27 and TRBJ1-1, with 9 positions matching TRBD1. After removal of 4 bases from V and 4 bases from J, the junction contained 4 bases not matched to a gene. The CDR3 has 14 amino acids. CDR1 is MNHEY and CDR2 is SMNVEV in the germline V gene (reference sequence). CDR3 amino acids: CASSWGQGSTEAFF. CDR3 nucleotide sequence: TGTGCCAGCAGTTGGGGACAGGGTTCCACTGAAGCTTTCTTT.

This clone was recorded only once. The chain employs TRBV7-9 and TRBJ2-2, with D unresolved. Germline V gene data show CDR1 as SEHNR and CDR2 as FQNEAQ (reference sequence). The CDR3 sequence is 15 residues long. V lost 2 bases and J 3 bases, leaving 10 bases between the germline ends. The CDR3 sequence is CASSLTTAYTGELFF. CDR3 nucleotides: TGTGCCAGCAGCTTAACTACAGCCTACACCGGGGAGCTGTTTTTT.

This clone was found once. J is TRBJ1-1 and V is TRBV12-5; D is unresolved. CDR3 length: 12 residues. CDR1 LGHNT and CDR2 FRNRAP come from the germline V gene. Trimming took off 6 bases at V and 5 bases at J, with 10 bases between the two ends. DNA for the CDR3: TGTGCTAGTGGCTTAACGTGGACTGAAGCTTTCTTT. This sequence encodes CASGLTWTEAFF.

The chain recombines TRBV6-4 with TRBJ2-3; 9 nucleotides line up with TRBD1. Germline assignment: CDR1 MRHNA and CDR2 SNTAGT. V was pared by 4 bases and J by 6 bases, with 8 bases of the junction left unmatched. CDR3 size: 15 residues. The CDR3 DNA sequence: TGTGCCAGCAGTGGTCAACAGGGGGCTGGCGATACGCAGTATTTT. Amino acid sequence: CASSGQQGAGDTQYF.

This sequence joins TRBV28 and TRBJ1-2; no clear D. This CDR3 has 14 residues. Looked up from germline, CDR1 is MDHEN and CDR2 is SYDVKM. The V end lost 0 bases, the J end lost 5 bases, and 10 bases lay between the germline ends. Written as DNA, the CDR3 is TGTGCCAGCAGTTTATGGCAGCAGGTATATGGCTACACCTTC. Its protein product is CASSLWQQVYGYTF.

The chain joins TRBV4-1 to TRBJ1-3; D unresolved. With 1 base removed from V and 0 bases from J, the gap between germline ends came to 13 bases. The germline V gene encodes CDR1 MGHRA and CDR2 YSYEKL. The length of the CDR3 is 17 residues. Here the CDR3 DNA reads TGCGCCAGCAGCCAAGGGGCAGTTAAGAGCTCTGGAAACACCATATATTTT. Its protein is CASSQGAVKSSGNTIYF.

This clone was recorded only once. The chain couples TRBV19 to TRBJ2-3, with D possibly matching TRBD1 (5 bases). The V end was cut by 5 bases, the J end by 5 bases, with 14 bases between. CDR1 is LNHDA, CDR2 SQIVND, per germline (reference sequence). The CDR3 runs to 14 residues. CDR3 DNA sequence: TGTGCCAGTAGTTCAGACTCAAGGGGAGATACGCAGTATTTT. The encoded protein is CASSSDSRGDTQYF.

The V call is TRBV29-1, the J call TRBJ2-3; D gene unclear. V dropped 5 bases and J dropped 1 base, with 10 bases sitting between them. CDR3 size: 13 residues. Germline V lookup: CDR1 SQVTM, CDR2 ANQGSEA. This CDR3 reads CSVSDRRTDTQYF. The CDR3 DNA reads as TGCAGCGTTTCTGACCGCCGCACAGATACGCAGTATTTT.

The chain is built from TRBV4-1 and TRBJ2-7; D is perhaps TRBD1 (5 bases). From germline, CDR1 is MGHRA and CDR2 YSYEKL. This CDR3 spans 15 amino acids. The V and J ends lost 0 bases and 3 bases respectively, with 12 bases between them. This chain's CDR3 is CASSQDRKGYYEQYF. The CDR3 region has the DNA TGCGCCAGCAGCCAAGATCGAAAGGGGTACTACGAGCAGTACTTC.

The rearrangement uses TRBV4-1 and TRBJ2-1; TRBD1 might be the D (5 bases). Trimming pared 0 bases from V and 2 bases from J, leaving 20 bases between. Germline V gene data show CDR1 as MGHRA and CDR2 as YSYEKL. This CDR3 comprises 19 residues. This CDR3 reads CASSQDTGRATSTYNEQFF. CDR3 sequence (DNA): TGCGCCAGCAGCCAAGATACGGGCAGGGCCACATCCACCTACAATGAGCAGTTCTTC.

This rearrangement joins TRBV2 to TRBJ1-5, with D hard to call. Germline lookup yields CDR1 SNHLY and CDR2 FYNNEI. V was pared by 3 bases and J by 4 bases, with 13 bases between. The CDR3 runs to 15 residues. The CDR3: CASSEGYDRNQPQHF. CDR3 nucleotide sequence: TGTGCCAGCAGTGAGGGATACGATAGAAATCAGCCCCAGCATTTT.

V is TRBV24-1 and J is TRBJ2-3; 9 bases line up with TRBD2. The CDR3 has 14 residues. Unmatched junction bases numbered 0, after V lost 6 bases and J lost 0 bases. Germline loops: CDR1 KGHDR, CDR2 SFDVKD. CDR3 bases: TGTGCCACCAGTAGCGGGGGGAGCACAGATACGCAGTATTTT. Residues: CATSSGGSTDTQYF.

The V gene is TRBV7-2, the J gene TRBJ2-5, with 9 bases aligning to TRBD2. The CDR3 extends over 13 amino acids. Germline-derived CDR1 and CDR2 are SGHTA and FQGNSA. Trimming removed 7 bases from V and 5 bases from J; junction bases left unmatched: 5. As DNA, the CDR3 is TGTGCCAGCAAGCTAGCGGGGAGGGAGACCCAGTACTTC. Its protein product is CASKLAGRETQYF.

The CDR3 sequence: CASSLGGMRANGYTF. In DNA, the CDR3 is TGTGCCAGCAGCTTGGGGGGGATGCGGGCCAATGGCTACACCTTC. The chain employs TRBV5-4 and TRBJ1-2, with a possible D match to TRBD1 (5 bases). Germline values: CDR1 SGHNT, CDR2 YYREEE (reference sequence). Trimming pared 0 bases from V and 6 bases from J, leaving 15 bases between. CDR3 length: 15 residues. The whole variable domain, filled in from reference TRBV5-4 and TRBJ1-2, reads ETGVTQSPTHLIKTRGQQVTLRCSSQSGHNTVSWYQQALGQGPQFIFQYYREEENGRGNFPPRFSGLQFPNYSSELNVNALELDDSALYLCASSLGGMRANGYTFGSGTRLTVV.

The DNA of the CDR3 is TGTGCCAGCAGCCAAGATCCGGGGTCCGGCACAGATACGCAGTATTTT. Encoded protein: CASSQDPGSGTDTQYF. The rearrangement links TRBV3-1 (or the pseudogene TRBV3-2) to TRBJ2-3, with D tentatively TRBD2 (5 bases). Trimming removed 0 bases from V and 1 base from J, with 11 bases in between. Germline-derived CDR1 and CDR2 are LGHDT and YNNKEL (reference sequence). There are 16 residues in the CDR3.

The J gene is TRBJ1-2, the V gene TRBV12-5; D may be TRBD1 (5 bases). The germline gives CDR1 LGHNT, CDR2 FRNRAP. The CDR3 consists of 14 residues. V dropped 2 bases and J dropped 2 bases, with 9 bases sitting between them. The CDR3 nucleotides are TGTGCTAGTGGTTTGAGAGGGGAGAACTATGGCTACACCTTC. As protein: CASGLRGENYGYTF. The full variable domain, its missing parts supplied by reference TRBV12-5 and TRBJ1-2, is DARVTQTPRHKVTEMGQEVTMRCQPILGHNTVFWYRQTMMQGLELLAYFRNRAPLDDSGMPKDRFSAEMPDATLATLKIQPSEPRDSAVYFCASGLRGENYGYTFGSGTRLTVV.

This clone came up many times. The V call is TRBV15, the J call TRBJ1-1; no reliable D call. V gave up 0 bases and J gave up 6 bases, with 5 bases separating them. This CDR3 comprises 12 residues. CDR1 and CDR2 (germline): LNHNV, YYDKDF (reference sequence). CDR3 protein: CATSRDQAEAFF. CDR3 DNA: TGTGCCACCAGCAGAGATCAGGCTGAAGCTTTCTTT.

V usage is TRBV19 and J usage is TRBJ2-1; D gene unclear. V lost 5 bases and J 0 bases, leaving 14 bases between the germline ends. CDR3 length equals 16 residues. Germline lookup yields CDR1 LNHDA and CDR2 SQIVND (reference sequence). The CDR3 sequence is CASSSSPSSSYNEQFF. The CDR3 nucleotides read TGTGCCAGTAGTTCCTCCCCTAGTAGCTCCTACAATGAGCAGTTCTTC.

Comment on this clone: One junction end does not reproduce the germline sequence, and a read error may be involved. This sequence joins TRBV3-1 (or the pseudogene TRBV3-2) and TRBJ1-2, with D hard to call. CDR1 is LGHDT and CDR2 is YNNKEL in the germline V gene (reference sequence). The CDR3 totals 13 residues. The CDR3 spells CASSQGASSLSVW. The CDR3 nucleotides read TGTGCCAGCAGCCAAGGGGCGAGTTCCCTTTCGGTTTGG.